This record covers a single TCR beta chain. This specimen comes from a study of blood T cell repertoires in COVID-19. Turning to the study itself: Donors in the United States, Italy and Spain gave samples during acute or convalescent COVID-19. T cells, B-cell-depleted T cells, or PBMCs supplied cDNA or gDNA.

This study enrolled people aged 18 to 89 from 20 to 25 US geographic areas. Authors' processing steps: From reference gene primer amplification, estimates of nucleated cell counts were derived. Here immunoSEQ multiplex PCR was the method, and the copy in TCRdb shows in-frame clones only, minus some. That table is the source of V, J and clone size, and D and trimming were worked out from the DNA. The sample has 300,000 to 350,000 clones, 88% seen once. The V gene's germline CDR1 is SGDLS and CDR2 YYNGEE. Losses at the gene ends were 0 bases for V and 0 bases for J; bases not matched to a gene: 5. This CDR3 spans 16 amino acids.

This chain uses TRBV9 with TRBJ2-5, with 7 bases fitting TRBD2. This clonotype was sampled from a man younger than 40 who had recovered from COVID-19. Input material: PBMCs or T cells enriched from blood (not recorded which). CDR3: CASSVDSSGYQETQYF. The DNA of the CDR3 is TGTGCCAGCAGCGTAGATTCTAGCGGATACCAAGAGACCCAGTACTTC. Full variable domain (rest looked up from reference TRBV9 and TRBJ2-5): DSGVTQTPKHLITATGQRVTLRCSPRSGDLSVYWYQQSLDQGLQFLIQYYNGEERAKGNILERFSAQQFPDLHSELNLSSLELGDSALYFCASSVDSSGYQETQYFGPGTRLLVL.